The 22 T cell receptor beta chains reported below all come from one sample, sequenced in a study of T cell changes during pregnancy in multiple sclerosis. Profiling relied on immunoSEQ multiplex PCR, and the TCRdb table lists in-frame clones only, not all of them. The data show tens of thousands of clones, about nine tenths seen once. This specimen was peripheral blood, taken in the first trimester of pregnancy. These receptors originate from a female donor with multiple sclerosis, enrolled in a pregnancy study.

V gene TRBV19 combines with J gene TRBJ2-3, with a possible D match to TRBD1 (6 bases). The CDR3 loop spans 15 amino acids. Looked up from germline, CDR1 is LNHDA and CDR2 is SQIVND (reference sequence). Trimming pared 7 bases from V and 1 base from J, leaving 15 bases between. CDR3 sequence reads: CASTLQGYGTDTQYF. The CDR3 DNA follows: TGTGCCAGTACCCTGCAGGGGTACGGCACAGATACGCAGTATTTT.

The chain uses TRBV7-9 and TRBJ1-1; TRBD1 matches 10 bases. Trimming took 5 bases from V and 12 from J; bases not matched to a gene: 9. CDR1 SEHNR and CDR2 FQNEAQ come from the germline V gene (reference sequence). The CDR3 is 13 residues long. CDR3: CASSPWDRGLTFF. DNA of the CDR3: TGTGCCAGCAGCCCCTGGGACAGGGGCTTAACTTTCTTT.

As DNA, the CDR3 is TGTGCCAGCAGCTCCCGACAGGGGCGAACTAACTATGGCTACACCTTC. Its translation: CASSSRQGRTNYGYTF. This rearrangement joins TRBV11-1 to TRBJ1-2, with 8 bases matching TRBD1. The CDR3 has 16 amino acids. Losses at the gene ends were 4 bases for V and 0 bases for J; bases not matched to a gene: 7. Per the germline V gene, CDR1 is SGHAT and CDR2 is FQDESV (reference sequence).

The V gene is TRBV5-6, the J gene TRBJ2-1; 8 nucleotides match TRBD1. This CDR3 is 15 amino acids long. CDR1 and CDR2 (germline): SGHDT, YYEEEE. Trimming removed 5 bases from V and 2 bases from J; junction bases left unmatched: 6. The CDR3, as DNA: TGTGCCAGCAGACCCCCAGGGGGCCCCTACAATGAGCAGTTCTTC. It encodes CASRPPGGPYNEQFF.

This chain links TRBV5-1 with TRBJ2-5; 9 positions agree with TRBD2. Germline V gives CDR1 SGHRS, CDR2 YFSETQ. J lost 1 base, V lost 4 bases, and 8 bases had no gene match. This CDR3 has 16 amino acids. The CDR3 loop is CASSLQPTSGQETQYF. CDR3 nucleotides: TGCGCCAGCAGCCTACAACCGACTAGCGGCCAAGAGACCCAGTACTTC. The complete variable domain, with remaining parts taken from reference TRBV5-1 and TRBJ2-5, reads KAGVTQTPRYLIKTRGQQVTLSCSPISGHRSVSWYQQTPGQGLQFLFEYFSETQRNKGNFPGRFSGRQFSNSRSEMNVSTLELGDSALYLCASSLQPTSGQETQYFGPGTRLLVL.

The V and J genes are TRBV4-1 and TRBJ1-5; 8 nucleotides match TRBD1. Germline V gives CDR1 MGHRA, CDR2 YSYEKL. The CDR3 has 22 amino acids. The trim removed 1 base at V and 0 bases at J, leaving 20 bases unmatched. CDR3 protein: CASSQAPLSGQGVLFSNQPQHF. CDR3 DNA: TGCGCCAGCAGCCAAGCGCCTCTTTCTGGACAGGGCGTATTGTTTAGCAATCAGCCCCAGCATTTT.

The genes are TRBV5-1 and TRBJ2-7; TRBD2 is a possible D gene (6 bases). With 3 bases removed from V and 3 bases from J, the gap between germline ends came to 10 bases. The CDR3 is 13 amino acids. Germline V lookup: CDR1 SGHRS, CDR2 YFSETQ. The CDR3 here is CASSSTEGYEQYF. CDR3 in DNA: TGCGCCAGCAGCTCCACGGAGGGCTACGAGCAGTACTTC. Looking up the rest from reference TRBV5-1 and TRBJ2-7 gives the full variable domain: KAGVTQTPRYLIKTRGQQVTLSCSPISGHRSVSWYQQTPGQGLQFLFEYFSETQRNKGNFPGRFSGRQFSNSRSEMNVSTLELGDSALYLCASSSTEGYEQYFGPGTRLTVT.

The rearrangement links TRBV5-1 to TRBJ2-3; the D is unclear. The CDR3 contains 15 residues. CDR1 is SGHRS and CDR2 is YFSETQ in the germline V gene. Deletions cut 0 bases from V and 4 bases from J, with 12 bases between. Here the CDR3 DNA reads TGCGCCAGCAGCTTGGTGTCGGTCTCGGCAGATACGCAGTATTTT. The encoded protein is CASSLVSVSADTQYF.

This sequence joins TRBV4-1 and TRBJ2-7; 8 bases align to TRBD2. The germline V gene encodes CDR1 MGHRA and CDR2 YSYEKL. After removal of 1 base from V and 0 bases from J, the junction contained 5 bases not matched to a gene. The CDR3 totals 16 residues. CDR3 coding DNA: TGCGCCAGCAGCCAAGTTCCTAGCGGGTCCTCCTACGAGCAGTACTTC. Residues: CASSQVPSGSSYEQYF.

This chain uses TRBV11-2 with TRBJ2-3; D unresolved. CDR3 length equals 15 residues. CDR1 SGHAT and CDR2 FQNNGV come from the germline V gene. Trimming shortened V by 4 bases and J by 3 bases, and 14 bases separated the two germline ends. This CDR3 reads CASSWARSTTDTQYF. The CDR3 DNA reads TGTGCCAGCAGCTGGGCCCGATCTACGACAGATACGCAGTATTTT.

The count of this clone is one. V and J are TRBV7-2 and TRBJ1-5, with 7 bases matching TRBD1. V gave up 4 bases and J gave up 6 bases; unmatched junction bases: 9. CDR3 length: 15 amino acids. CDR1 is SGHTA and CDR2 is FQGNSA in the germline V gene. The CDR3 DNA follows: TGTGCCAGCAGCTCGACAGGGATTATAGGTCAGCCCCAGCATTTT. Encoded protein: CASSSTGIIGQPQHF.

The J gene is TRBJ2-7, the V gene TRBV19; D possibly corresponds to TRBD2 (6 bases). Trimming took 3 bases from V and 1 from J, leaving 16 bases between them. The CDR3 is 16 amino acids. Germline-derived CDR1 and CDR2 are LNHDA and SQIVND (reference sequence). The CDR3 reads CASSISSAYISYEQYF. As DNA, the CDR3 is TGTGCCAGTAGTATCTCTAGCGCCTATATTTCCTACGAGCAGTACTTC.

The rearrangement joins TRBV30 to TRBJ2-7, with 7 bases lining up with TRBD1. J lost 1 base, V lost 3 bases, and 9 bases had no gene match. The germline V gene has CDR1 GTSNPN and CDR2 SVGIG (reference sequence). The CDR3 spans 15 residues. CDR3 in amino acids: CAWSGSDRASYEQYF. In DNA form, the CDR3 reads TGTGCCTGGAGCGGGTCAGACAGGGCTTCCTACGAGCAGTACTTC.

V is TRBV28 and J is TRBJ2-7; 8 nucleotides line up with TRBD2. The CDR3 runs to 14 residues. Trimming removed 7 bases from V and 3 bases from J; junction bases left unmatched: 8. Germline V gene lookup returns CDR1 MDHEN and CDR2 SYDVKM. The CDR3 DNA reads as TGTGCCAGCACCAAAGGCACTAGCGGCTACGAGCAGTACTTC. Its translation is CASTKGTSGYEQYF.

V is TRBV18 and J is TRBJ1-1, with D uncertain. Per germline, CDR1 KGHSH and CDR2 LQKENI. The CDR3 covers 12 residues. Trimming took off 8 bases at V and 0 bases at J, with 7 bases between the two ends. CDR3 nucleotides: TGTGCCAGCGCGGATCTGAACACTGAAGCTTTCTTT. Its translation: CASADLNTEAFF.

This clone was observed a few times. The rearrangement links TRBV4-2 to TRBJ1-4; 7 bases map to TRBD1. Germline V CDR1 and CDR2: LGHNA, YNFKEQ. Germline trimming cut 1 base from V and 0 bases from J; bases unmatched to any gene: 2. This CDR3 spans 16 amino acids. In DNA, the CDR3 is TGTGCCAGCAGCCAAGCCCAGGGGGCAACTAATGAAAAACTGTTTTTT. This sequence encodes CASSQAQGATNEKLFF.

This chain links TRBV5-5 with TRBJ2-7; D is perhaps TRBD2 (6 bases). From germline, CDR1 is SGHKS and CDR2 YYEKEE (reference sequence). The CDR3 has 15 amino acids. V was clipped by 1 base and J by 2 bases, with 13 bases between them. CDR3 protein: CASSLTGTLPYEQYF. CDR3 DNA: TGTGCCAGCAGCTTGACCGGGACTCTTCCCTACGAGCAGTACTTC.

Written as DNA, the CDR3 is TGTGCCAGCAGTACACGTCTAGCGGGAGGAGACTACGAGCAGTACTTC. Translating gives CASSTRLAGGDYEQYF. The rearrangement links TRBV27 to TRBJ2-7; 11 bases line up with TRBD2. V trimming: 5 bases; J trimming: 3 bases; junction bases outside the gene matches: 9. CDR1 and CDR2 (germline): MNHEY, SMNVEV (reference sequence). The CDR3 totals 16 residues.

The rearrangement joins TRBV28 to TRBJ2-7, with D maybe TRBD2 (6 bases). The V end was cut by 2 bases, the J end by 7 bases, with 18 bases between. This CDR3 has 15 amino acids. Germline V lookup: CDR1 MDHEN, CDR2 SYDVKM. CDR3 DNA sequence: TGTGCCAGCAGTTTAGATCCAGGATCGGCGGGGGAGCAGTACTTC. It specifies CASSLDPGSAGEQYF. The full variable domain, completed using reference TRBV28 and TRBJ2-7, is DVKVTQSSRYLVKRTGEKVFLECVQDMDHENMFWYRQDPGLGLRLIYFSYDVKMKEKGDIPEGYSVSREKKERFSLILESASTNQTSMYLCASSLDPGSAGEQYFGPGTRLTVT.

The rearrangement links TRBV28 to TRBJ1-3, with 10 nucleotides matching TRBD1. Per the germline V gene, CDR1 is MDHEN and CDR2 is SYDVKM. The J segment lost 4 bases and the V segment lost 6 bases, leaving 9 bases of the junction unmatched. The CDR3 is made up of 16 amino acids. The CDR3 is CASSPRQGAPGNTIYF. The DNA of the CDR3 is TGTGCCAGCAGCCCCCGACAGGGGGCACCGGGAAACACCATATATTTT.

The rearrangement uses TRBV30 and TRBJ1-1, with TRBD1 identical over 7 bases. The germline CDR1 and CDR2 sequences are GTSNPN and SVGIG (reference sequence). The CDR3 totals 14 residues. V was pared by 4 bases and J by 0 bases, with 5 bases of the junction left unmatched. The CDR3 DNA is TGTGCCTGGACTTTGGGACAGATGAACACTGAAGCTTTCTTT. This sequence encodes CAWTLGQMNTEAFF.

The chain is built from TRBV4-3 and TRBJ2-7, with D tentatively TRBD1 (6 bases). Trimming shortened V by 2 bases and J by 0 bases, and 14 bases separated the two germline ends. Germline V gene sequence: CDR1 LGHNA, CDR2 YSLEER. The CDR3 has 16 amino acids. The chain's CDR3 is CASSQSLQGRSYEQYF. CDR3 bases: TGCGCCAGCAGCCAATCACTCCAGGGGCGCTCCTACGAGCAGTACTTC.